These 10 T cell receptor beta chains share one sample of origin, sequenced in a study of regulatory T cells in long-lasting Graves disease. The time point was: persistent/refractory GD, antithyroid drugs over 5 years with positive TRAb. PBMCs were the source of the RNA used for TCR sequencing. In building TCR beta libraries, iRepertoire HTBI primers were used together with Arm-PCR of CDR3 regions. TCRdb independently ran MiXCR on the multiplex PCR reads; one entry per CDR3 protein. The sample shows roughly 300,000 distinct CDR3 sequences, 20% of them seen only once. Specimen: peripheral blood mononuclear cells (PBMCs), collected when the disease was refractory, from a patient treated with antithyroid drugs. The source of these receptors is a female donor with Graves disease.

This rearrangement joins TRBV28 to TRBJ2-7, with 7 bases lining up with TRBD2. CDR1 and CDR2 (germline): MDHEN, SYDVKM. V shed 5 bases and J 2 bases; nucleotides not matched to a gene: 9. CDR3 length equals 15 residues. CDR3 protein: CASSPVAGEAYEQYF. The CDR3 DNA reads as TGTGCCAGCAGTCCTGTGGCGGGAGAGGCCTACGAGCAGTACTTC.

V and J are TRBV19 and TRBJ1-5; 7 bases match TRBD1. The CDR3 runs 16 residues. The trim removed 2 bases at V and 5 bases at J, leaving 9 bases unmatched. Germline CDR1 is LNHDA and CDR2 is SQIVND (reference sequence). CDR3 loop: CASSIFGRTGHQPQHF. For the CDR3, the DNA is TGTGCCAGTAGTATATTTGGTCGGACAGGTCATCAGCCCCAGCATTTT.

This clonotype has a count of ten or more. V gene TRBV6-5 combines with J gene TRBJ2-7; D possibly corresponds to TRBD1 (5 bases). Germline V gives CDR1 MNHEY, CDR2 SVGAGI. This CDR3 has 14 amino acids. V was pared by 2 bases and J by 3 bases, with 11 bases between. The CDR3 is CASSYGQGGYEQYF. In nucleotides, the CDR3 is TGTGCCAGCAGTTACGGTCAGGGCGGCTACGAGCAGTACTTC.

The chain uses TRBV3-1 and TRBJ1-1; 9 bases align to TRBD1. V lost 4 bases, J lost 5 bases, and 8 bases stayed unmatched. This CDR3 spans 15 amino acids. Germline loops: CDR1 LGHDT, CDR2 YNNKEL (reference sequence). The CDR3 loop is CASSLRTGARTEAFF. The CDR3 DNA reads TGTGCCAGCAGCCTACGGACAGGGGCGAGGACTGAAGCTTTCTTT.

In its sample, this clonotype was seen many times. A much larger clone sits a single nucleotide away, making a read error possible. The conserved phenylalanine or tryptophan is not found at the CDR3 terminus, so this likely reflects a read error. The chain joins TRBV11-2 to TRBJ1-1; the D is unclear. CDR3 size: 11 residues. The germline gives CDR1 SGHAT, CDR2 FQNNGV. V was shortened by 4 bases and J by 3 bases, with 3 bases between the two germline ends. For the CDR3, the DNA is TGTGCCAGCAGCTCGTACACTGAAGCTTTCCTT. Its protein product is CASSSYTEAFL.

CDR3 sequence reads: CASSAQVNSYNEQFF. The CDR3 DNA sequence: TGCGCCAGCAGTGCCCAGGTTAACTCCTACAATGAGCAGTTCTTC. The chain recombines TRBV5-1 with TRBJ2-1; D gene unclear. CDR1 is SGHRS, CDR2 YFSETQ, per germline. The germline V and J ends were trimmed by 5 bases and 0 bases, with 12 bases remaining between them. CDR3 length equals 15 residues.

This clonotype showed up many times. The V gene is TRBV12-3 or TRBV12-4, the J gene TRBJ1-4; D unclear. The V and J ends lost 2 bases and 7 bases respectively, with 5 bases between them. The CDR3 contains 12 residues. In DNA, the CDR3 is TGTGCCAGCAGTTTACGTGGTGAAAAACTGTTTTTT. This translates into CASSLRGEKLFF.

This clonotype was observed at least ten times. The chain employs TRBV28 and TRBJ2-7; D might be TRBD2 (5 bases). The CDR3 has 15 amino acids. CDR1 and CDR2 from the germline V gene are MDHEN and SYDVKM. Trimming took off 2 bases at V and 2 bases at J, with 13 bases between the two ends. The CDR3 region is CASSLGPGVPYEQYF. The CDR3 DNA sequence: TGTGCCAGCAGTTTAGGCCCCGGGGTTCCCTACGAGCAGTACTTC.

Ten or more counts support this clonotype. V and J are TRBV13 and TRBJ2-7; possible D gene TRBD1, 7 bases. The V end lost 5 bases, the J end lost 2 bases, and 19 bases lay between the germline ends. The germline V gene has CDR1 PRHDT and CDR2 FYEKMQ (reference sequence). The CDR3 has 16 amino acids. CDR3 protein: CASSLGGAGQAYEQYF. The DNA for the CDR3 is TGTGCCAGCAGCCTCGGCGGGGCAGGACAGGCCTACGAGCAGTACTTC.

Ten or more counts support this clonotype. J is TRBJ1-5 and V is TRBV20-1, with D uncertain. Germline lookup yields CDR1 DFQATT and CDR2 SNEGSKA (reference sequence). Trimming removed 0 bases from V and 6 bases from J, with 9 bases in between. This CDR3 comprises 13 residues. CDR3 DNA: TGCAGTGCTAGAGATAATAGCGGTCAGCCCCAGCATTTT. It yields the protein CSARDNSGQPQHF.